This T cell receptor (beta chain) was captured in a study of blood T cell repertoires in COVID-19. The wider study: Some COVID-19 samples were acute and others convalescent; all came from the United States, Italy and Spain. Sources were T cells, B-cell-depleted T cells, or PBMCs; the material itself was cDNA or gDNA.

Per the study methods: Cell counts per sample came from amplifying reference gene primers. Sequencing used immunoSEQ multiplex PCR; TCRdb keeps in-frame clones, though not all of them. V and J calls and clone size are those listed in that table; D and trimming were worked out from the DNA. This table has 400,000 to 450,000 clones, around 91% appearing once. Seattle-derived patients entered the study during active infection and were followed longitudinally. Germline CDR1 and CDR2: SGHTS and YDEGEE. The CDR3 totals 17 residues. Trimming cost V 0 bases and J 3 bases; bases outside gene matches: 5. The clonotype comes from a woman in her 40s with COVID-19, enrolled during active disease. Sequenced material: peripheral blood. The rearrangement uses TRBV5-8 and TRBJ2-1; TRBD2 matches at 11 bases. CDR3 residues: CASSLGGTSGGYNEQFF. Here the CDR3 DNA reads TGTGCCAGCAGCTTGGGGGGGACTAGCGGAGGCTACAATGAGCAGTTCTTC.